Below are 6 T cell receptor beta chains sequenced from a single sample in a study of T cells in women clearing cervical HPV infection. Here immunoSEQ multiplex PCR was the method, and the copy in TCRdb shows in-frame clones only, minus some. The sample spans 30,000 or so clones; the ten largest clones claim under 4%. Material: blood buffy coat. These receptor sequences come from a woman aged 18 to 75 with a cervical HPV16 infection that either progressed to CIN3+ or cleared (not recorded which).

A remark on this clone: The read ends 3 residues early relative to the CDR3; the germline J gene fills the gap. This rearrangement joins TRBV20-1 to TRBJ2-3; maybe TRBD2 (7 bases). The CDR3 totals 15 residues. The germline V and J ends were trimmed by 5 bases and 0 bases, with 15 bases remaining between them. From germline, CDR1 is DFQATT and CDR2 SNEGSKA (reference sequence). The CDR3 here is CSARDYRGSTDTQYF. The sequenced part of the CDR3 DNA is TGCAGTGCTCGGGACTATAGGGGGAGCACAGATACG.

Concerning this clone itself: The CDR3 is cut off 3 residues early in the read; its end comes from the germline J gene. The gene calls are TRBV10-3 and TRBJ1-4; D might be TRBD1 (6 bases). The CDR3 contains 15 residues. V dropped 3 bases and J dropped 3 bases, with 11 bases sitting between them. Germline V gene data show CDR1 as ENHRY and CDR2 as SYGVKD. CDR3 DNA, as far as it was read: TGTGCCATCAGTGATGCGCGGACAGCTAATGAAAAA. Translation: CAISDARTANEK. The CDR3 reads in full as CAISDARTANEKLFF.

On this clone itself: The read is 3 residues too short to cover the CDR3 end, so that end is filled in from the germline J gene. The genes are TRBV5-1 and TRBJ1-1; unclear D gene. CDR1 is SGHRS and CDR2 is YFSETQ in the germline V gene. The CDR3 has 14 residues. The germline V and J ends were trimmed by 0 bases and 1 base, with 7 bases remaining between them. The CDR3 bases that were read are TGCGCCAGCAGCTTGGAGGCAGGGAACACTGAA. Translated, it gives CASSLEAGNTE. The complete CDR3 reads CASSLEAGNTEAFF. The complete variable domain, with remaining parts taken from reference TRBV5-1 and TRBJ1-1, reads KAGVTQTPRYLIKTRGQQVTLSCSPISGHRSVSWYQQTPGQGLQFLFEYFSETQRNKGNFPGRFSGRQFSNSRSEMNVSTLELGDSALYLCASSLEAGNTEAFFGQGTRLTVV.

On this clone: The read ends 3 residues before the CDR3 terminus; that terminus is restored from the germline J gene. The rearrangement uses TRBV18 and TRBJ2-7; 12 bases fit TRBD1. The CDR3 has 14 residues. The V gene's germline CDR1 is KGHSH and CDR2 LQKENI. V dropped 3 bases and J dropped 5; count of bases not matched to a gene: 2. CDR3 amino acids: CASSPGTGGDEQYF. The CDR3 bases that were read are TGTGCCAGCTCACCTGGGACAGGGGGCGACGAG.

As to this clone: The CDR3 end lies 3 residues beyond the end of the read and is filled in from the germline J gene. The rearrangement uses TRBV19 and TRBJ2-6; 7 nucleotides line up with TRBD2. This CDR3 contains 16 residues. Germline V lookup: CDR1 LNHDA, CDR2 SQIVND (reference sequence). Trimming cost V 3 bases and J 4 bases; bases outside gene matches: 6. CDR3 in amino acids: CASSIGAGRGANVLTF. CDR3 bases read: TGTGCCAGTAGTATTGGAGCGGGGCGGGGGGCCAACGTC.

As concerns this clone: Sequencing ends 3 residues short of the CDR3 end; the germline J gene provides the rest. This chain connects TRBV7-9 to TRBJ1-2; maybe TRBD1 (5 bases). The V end lost 1 base, the J end lost 5 bases, and 11 bases lay between the germline ends. CDR3 size: 14 residues. Germline CDR1 SEHNR, CDR2 FQNEAQ (reference sequence). Incomplete CDR3 DNA: TGTGCCAGCAGCTTAGGCCCTACAGGATATGGC. The encoded protein is CASSLGPTGYG. The complete CDR3 sequence is CASSLGPTGYGYTF.